This T cell receptor (beta chain) was captured in a study of shared clonotypes between healthy human individuals. Study-wide context: CD4 naive and CD4 memory each took three plates per donor, while CD8 naive took two and CD8 memory one.

Study-level findings and limits: It was the non-shared clonotypes that had lower generation probabilities than clonotypes shared by all four donors. Clonotype sharing across several donors was observed for around 5% of naive CD4 clonotypes.

This CDR3 is built from 15 residues. J was trimmed by 7 bases and V by 0 bases; bases with no gene match: 5. The germline V gene encodes CDR1 SSHAT and CDR2 FNYEAQ (reference sequence). Only CD45RO-negative cells positively selected for CCR7 counted as naive CD8 cells, so terminally differentiated effector memory CD45RA+ cells were excluded. In the original processing: ImmunoSEQ only sent back junction sequences with no quality scores, so filtering was done differently. The data were produced by immunoSEQ multiplex PCR, yet TCRdb's version contains in-frame clones alone and is incomplete. The V and J calls and clone size were taken over from that table, and D and trimming were inferred from the DNA. The sample carries approximately 590,000 clones, around 95% recorded once. Points on this clone: The antigen remains unidentified.

Sequenced input: naive CD8+ T cells sorted from blood. The source is a woman in her thirties in good health. The gene calls are TRBV7-7 and TRBJ2-1, with 8 bases that match TRBD2. Here the CDR3 reads CASSLAPTSVNEQFF. CDR3 nucleotide sequence: TGTGCCAGCAGCTTAGCTCCGACTAGCGTGAATGAGCAGTTCTTC.